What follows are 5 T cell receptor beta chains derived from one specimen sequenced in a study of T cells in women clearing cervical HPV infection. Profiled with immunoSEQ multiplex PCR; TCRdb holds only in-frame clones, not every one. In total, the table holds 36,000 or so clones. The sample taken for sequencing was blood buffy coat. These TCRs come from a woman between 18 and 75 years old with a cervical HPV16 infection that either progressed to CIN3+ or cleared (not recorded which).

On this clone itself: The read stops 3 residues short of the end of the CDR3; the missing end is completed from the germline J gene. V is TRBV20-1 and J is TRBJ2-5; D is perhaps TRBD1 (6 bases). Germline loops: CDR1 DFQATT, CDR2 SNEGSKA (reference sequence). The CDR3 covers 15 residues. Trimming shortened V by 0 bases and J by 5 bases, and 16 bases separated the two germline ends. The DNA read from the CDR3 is TGCAGTGCTAGAGACTGGACAGCCACCTCGGAGACC. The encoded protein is CSARDWTATSET. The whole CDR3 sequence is CSARDWTATSETQYF.

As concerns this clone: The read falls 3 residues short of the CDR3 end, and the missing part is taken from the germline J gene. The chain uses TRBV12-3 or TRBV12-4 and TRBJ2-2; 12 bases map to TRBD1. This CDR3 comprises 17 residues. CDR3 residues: CASSLSSGGTGGGKLFF. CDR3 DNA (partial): TGTGCCAGCAGTTTATCCTCCGGCGGGACAGGGGGCGGAAAG.

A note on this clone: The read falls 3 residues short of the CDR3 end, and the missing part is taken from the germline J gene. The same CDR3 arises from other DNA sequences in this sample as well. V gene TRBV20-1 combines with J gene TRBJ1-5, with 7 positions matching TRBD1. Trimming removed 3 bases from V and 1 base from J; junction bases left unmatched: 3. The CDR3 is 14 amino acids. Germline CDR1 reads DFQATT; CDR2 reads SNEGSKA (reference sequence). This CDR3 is CSARTGISNQPQHF. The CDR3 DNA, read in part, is TGCAGTGCTAGGACAGGGATAAGCAATCAGCCC.

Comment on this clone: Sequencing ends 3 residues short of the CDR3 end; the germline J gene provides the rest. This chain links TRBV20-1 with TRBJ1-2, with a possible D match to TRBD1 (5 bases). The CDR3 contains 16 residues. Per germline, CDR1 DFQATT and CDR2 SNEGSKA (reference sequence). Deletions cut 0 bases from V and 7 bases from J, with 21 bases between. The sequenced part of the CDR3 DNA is TGCAGTGCTAGAGATCTAAGTAACGGGCAGGGTCGTGGC. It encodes CSARDLSNGQGRG. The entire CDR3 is CSARDLSNGQGRGYTF.

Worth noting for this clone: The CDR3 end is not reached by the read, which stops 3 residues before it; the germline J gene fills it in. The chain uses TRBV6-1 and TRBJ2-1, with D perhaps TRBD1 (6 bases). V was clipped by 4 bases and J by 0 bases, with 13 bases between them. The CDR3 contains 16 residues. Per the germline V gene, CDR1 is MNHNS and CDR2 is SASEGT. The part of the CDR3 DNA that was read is TGTGCCAGCAGTGGTAGACAGGCCAGCTCCTACAATGAG. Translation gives CASSGRQASSYNE. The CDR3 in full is CASSGRQASSYNEQFF.